A single count supports the clone carrying this TCR beta chain. V lost 7 bases and J lost 5; bases outside the gene matches: 11. CDR3 size: 13 residues. Germline assignment: CDR1 SQVTM and CDR2 ANQGSEA. These data come from a study of cytomegalovirus exposure and HLA in healthy donors. The PCR contained 60 Vbeta and 13 Jbeta primers. Method: immunoSEQ multiplex PCR; TCRdb's copy keeps in-frame clones and lacks some. There are 110,000 to 150,000 clones in the sample; approximately 80% occur only once, and 5% to 5.5% lies in the top ten. What was sequenced was PBMCs. V is TRBV29-1 and J is TRBJ2-7; 7 nucleotides match TRBD1. This sequence originates from a male donor in good health and CMV-seronegative. The CDR3 region has the DNA TGCAGCGCTAAGACAGGGCCTTCTAACGAGCAGTACTTC. Translated, it gives CSAKTGPSNEQYF.